This passage covers 17 T cell receptor beta chains from one sample sequenced in a study of T cell repertoires in cytomegalovirus infection. Their recognized antigens are unknown. TCRdb independently ran MiXCR on the reads; one entry per CDR3 protein. The sample lists about 770,000 distinct CDR3 sequences, 25% to 30% occurring once. The sequenced sample was cultured CD8+ T cells from PBMCs, obtained from culture after CMV antigen stimulation. These receptors were obtained from a human donor in good health (CMV status not recorded). Some clones in this sample may be carry-over from other donors' samples.

This clonotype was counted only a few times. The chain links TRBV9 to TRBJ1-1; possibly TRBD1 for D (6 bases). The germline V and J ends were trimmed by 3 bases and 0 bases, with 21 bases remaining between them. CDR3 length: 18 residues. The germline CDR1 and CDR2 sequences are SGDLS and YYNGEE. The CDR3 DNA follows: TGTGCCAGCAGCGGAACTGGTAGGGGGGCTCCCATGAACACTGAAGCTTTCTTT. This translates into CASSGTGRGAPMNTEAFF.

DNA for the CDR3: TGTGCCAGTAGTACTCTACCATACCAAGAGACCCAGTACTTC. This sequence encodes CASSTLPYQETQYF. The chain recombines TRBV19 with TRBJ2-5; D not resolved. The CDR3 sequence is 14 residues long. The germline CDR1 and CDR2 sequences are LNHDA and SQIVND (reference sequence). Trimming removed 4 bases from V and 0 bases from J, with 9 bases in between.

The J gene is TRBJ2-1, the V gene TRBV7-6; TRBD2 aligns across 8 bases. The CDR3 extends over 16 amino acids. The J segment lost 3 bases and the V segment lost 5 bases, leaving 9 bases of the junction unmatched. Germline CDR1 SGHVS, CDR2 FNYEAQ. In DNA form, the CDR3 reads TGTGCCAGCAGCCAGTGGGGCGGGGGGAGCTACAATGAGCAGTTCTTC. The encoded protein is CASSQWGGGSYNEQFF.

The chain recombines TRBV5-5 with TRBJ1-4, with D tentatively TRBD1 (5 bases). The length of the CDR3 is 15 residues. V was trimmed by 0 bases and J by 1 base, leaving 7 bases between them. The germline V gene encodes CDR1 SGHKS and CDR2 YYEKEE (reference sequence). CDR3 sequence: CASSLEGETNEKLFF. The CDR3 DNA follows: TGTGCCAGCAGCTTGGAAGGGGAAACTAATGAAAAACTGTTTTTT.

This clonotype was seen a few times. CDR3 sequence reads: CATESGNTIYF. DNA for the CDR3: TGTGCCACCGAGTCTGGAAACACCATATATTTT. V usage is TRBV6-6 and J usage is TRBJ1-3; D is undetermined. Trimming removed 10 bases from V and 1 base from J, with 5 bases in between. Germline CDR1 and CDR2: MNHNY and SVGAGI (reference sequence). The CDR3 has 11 amino acids.

The rearrangement uses TRBV28 and TRBJ1-1, with 9 bases fitting TRBD1. The germline gives CDR1 MDHEN, CDR2 SYDVKM. V gave up 5 bases and J gave up 3 bases; unmatched junction bases: 10. The length of the CDR3 is 16 residues. The CDR3 protein is CASSPTTGGRYTEAFF. CDR3 nucleotides: TGTGCCAGCAGTCCCACGACAGGGGGTCGGTACACTGAAGCTTTCTTT.

In DNA, the CDR3 is TGTGCCAGCAGTCTACGAGTGCCTTACACCGGGGAGCTGTTTTTT. Translated: CASSLRVPYTGELFF. The chain employs TRBV6-5 and TRBJ2-2; no clear D. V lost 5 bases and J 3 bases, leaving 13 bases between the germline ends. This CDR3 comprises 15 residues. Germline V lookup: CDR1 MNHEY, CDR2 SVGAGI.

This clonotype was seen only a few times. This rearrangement joins TRBV4-1 to TRBJ2-5; TRBD2 is a possible D gene (6 bases). The germline V and J ends were trimmed by 4 bases and 3 bases, with 18 bases remaining between them. The germline V gene encodes CDR1 MGHRA and CDR2 YSYEKL. The CDR3 is 16 amino acids. CDR3 DNA: TGCGCCAGCAGCCCCGGAGGGGCCGGAGGGAAAGAGACCCAGTACTTC. This translates into CASSPGGAGGKETQYF.

For the CDR3, the DNA is TGTGCCAGCAGTGAGTACAGGGGGCGAACTGAAGCTTTCTTT. Its protein product is CASSEYRGRTEAFF. This chain links TRBV2 with TRBJ1-1, with 9 bases fitting TRBD1. The CDR3 runs 14 residues. V was clipped by 3 bases and J by 5 bases; unmatched bases: 4. Germline-derived CDR1 and CDR2 are SNHLY and FYNNEI.

The genes are TRBV6-2 or TRBV6-3 and TRBJ2-6; D is perhaps TRBD2 (6 bases). The length of the CDR3 is 15 residues. V lost 3 bases and J lost 2, with 8 bases in between. The germline gives CDR1 MNHEY, CDR2 SVGEGT. The CDR3 bases are TGTGCCAGCAGTTATGCGGGGCCTGGGGCCAACGTCCTGACTTTC. Translated, it gives CASSYAGPGANVLTF.

The CDR3 sequence is CASSLSGQPIYEQYV. The DNA for the CDR3 is TGCGCCAGCAGCCTGTCGGGACAGCCTATTTACGAGCAGTACGTC. The chain is built from TRBV5-1 and TRBJ2-7; 7 nucleotides align to TRBD1. The V gene's germline CDR1 is SGHRS and CDR2 YFSETQ. V lost 4 bases to trimming and J lost 4 bases; unmatched junction nucleotides: 11. This CDR3 is 15 amino acids long.

J is TRBJ1-1 and V is TRBV19; no reliable D call. The CDR3 has 13 residues. Germline values: CDR1 LNHDA, CDR2 SQIVND (reference sequence). The V end was cut by 6 bases, the J end by 1 base, with 9 bases between. CDR3 amino acids: CASRPVRNTEAFF. The CDR3 coding sequence is TGTGCCAGTAGGCCTGTCCGGAACACTGAAGCTTTCTTT.

This clonotype turned up a few times. The rearrangement links TRBV12-3 or TRBV12-4 to TRBJ1-5, with D perhaps matching TRBD1 (6 bases). The CDR3 covers 12 residues. V was shortened by 7 bases and J by 5 bases, with 9 bases between the two germline ends. Written as DNA, the CDR3 is TGTGCCAGCACCCAGGGGTATCAGCCCCAGCATTTT. The encoded protein is CASTQGYQPQHF.

The chain links TRBV27 to TRBJ2-4, with D possibly TRBD2 on 6 matching bases. Germline V gene lookup returns CDR1 MNHEY and CDR2 SMNVEV (reference sequence). The length of the CDR3 is 13 residues. The ends were cut back, 9 bases at V and 4 bases at J, with 13 bases in the middle. Here the CDR3 reads CASRGLAKNIQYF. The CDR3 DNA reads TGTGCCAGTCGGGGACTGGCTAAAAACATTCAGTACTTC.

This clonotype was counted many times. The chain employs TRBV12-3 or TRBV12-4 and TRBJ2-7; maybe TRBD2 (6 bases). This CDR3 contains 13 residues. V dropped 7 bases and J dropped 4 bases, with 14 bases sitting between them. The CDR3 DNA follows: TGTGCCAGCACCTCGGGTAGCGGATACGAGCAGTACTTC. This translates into CASTSGSGYEQYF.

In this sample, this clonotype turned up a few times. J is TRBJ1-5 and V is TRBV13, with TRBD1 identical over 11 bases. The CDR3 extends over 17 amino acids. V dropped 4 bases and J dropped 5; count of bases not matched to a gene: 10. Per the germline V gene, CDR1 is PRHDT and CDR2 is FYEKMQ (reference sequence). The CDR3 sequence: CASSSPWTGGLHQPQHF. CDR3 DNA: TGTGCCAGCAGCTCCCCCTGGACAGGGGGCTTGCATCAGCCCCAGCATTTT.

This clonotype was detected only a few times. An end of the junction differs from the germline gene, which may be a read error. The chain links TRBV7-7 to TRBJ2-5; 11 nucleotides align to TRBD2. The CDR3 is made up of 16 amino acids. Germline CDR1 is SSHAT and CDR2 is FNYEAQ (reference sequence). The DNA of the CDR3 is TGTGCTAGCAGCTTAGCGACTAGCGGGGCACAGGAGACCCAGTACTTC. Translation: CASSLATSGAQETQYF. Looking up the rest from reference TRBV7-7 and TRBJ2-5 gives the full variable domain: GAGVSQSPRYKVTKRGQDVTLRCDPISSHATLYWYQQALGQGPEFLTYFNYEAQPDKSGLPSDRFSAERPEGSISTLTIQRTEQRDSAMYRCASSLATSGAQETQYFGPGTRLLVL.